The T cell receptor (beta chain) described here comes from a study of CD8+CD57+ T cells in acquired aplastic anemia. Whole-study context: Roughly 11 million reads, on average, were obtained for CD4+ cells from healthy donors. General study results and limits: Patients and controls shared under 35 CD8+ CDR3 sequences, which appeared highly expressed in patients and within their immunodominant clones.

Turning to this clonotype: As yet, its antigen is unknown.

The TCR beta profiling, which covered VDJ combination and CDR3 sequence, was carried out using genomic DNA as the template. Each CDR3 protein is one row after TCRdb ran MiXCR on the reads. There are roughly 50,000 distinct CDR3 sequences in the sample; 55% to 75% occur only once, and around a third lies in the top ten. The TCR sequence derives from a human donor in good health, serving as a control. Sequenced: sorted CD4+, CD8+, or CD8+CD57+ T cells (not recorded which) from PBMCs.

The chain's CDR3 is CATSTYNEQFF. The DNA for the CDR3 is TGTGCCACCAGCACCTACAATGAGCAGTTCTTC. The J gene is TRBJ2-1, the V gene TRBV15; no firm D call. Germline lookup yields CDR1 LNHNV and CDR2 YYDKDF (reference sequence). CDR3 length: 11 residues. Trimming took 4 bases from V and 2 from J, leaving 0 bases between them. Looking up the rest from reference TRBV15 and TRBJ2-1 gives the full variable domain: DAMVIQNPRYQVTQFGKPVTLSCSQTLNHNVMYWYQQKSSQAPKLLFHYYDKDFNNEADTPDNFQSRRPNTSFCFLDIRSPGLGDTAMYLCATSTYNEQFFGPGTRLTVL.